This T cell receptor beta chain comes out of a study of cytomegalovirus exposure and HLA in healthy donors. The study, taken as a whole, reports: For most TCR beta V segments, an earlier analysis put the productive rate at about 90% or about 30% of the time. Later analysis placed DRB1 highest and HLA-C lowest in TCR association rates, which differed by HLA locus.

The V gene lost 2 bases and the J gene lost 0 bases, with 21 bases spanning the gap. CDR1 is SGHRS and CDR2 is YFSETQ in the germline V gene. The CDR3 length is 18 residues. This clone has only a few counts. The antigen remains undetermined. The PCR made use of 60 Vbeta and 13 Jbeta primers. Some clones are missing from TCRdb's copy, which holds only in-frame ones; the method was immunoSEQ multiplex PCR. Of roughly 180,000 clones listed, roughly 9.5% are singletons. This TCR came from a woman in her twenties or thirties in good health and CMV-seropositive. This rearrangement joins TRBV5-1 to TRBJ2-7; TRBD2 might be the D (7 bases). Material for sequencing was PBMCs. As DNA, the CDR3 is TGCGCCAGCAGCTTCTTTTCGCGGGGGCCAAAGATCTCCTACGAGCAGTACTTC. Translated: CASSFFSRGPKISYEQYF.